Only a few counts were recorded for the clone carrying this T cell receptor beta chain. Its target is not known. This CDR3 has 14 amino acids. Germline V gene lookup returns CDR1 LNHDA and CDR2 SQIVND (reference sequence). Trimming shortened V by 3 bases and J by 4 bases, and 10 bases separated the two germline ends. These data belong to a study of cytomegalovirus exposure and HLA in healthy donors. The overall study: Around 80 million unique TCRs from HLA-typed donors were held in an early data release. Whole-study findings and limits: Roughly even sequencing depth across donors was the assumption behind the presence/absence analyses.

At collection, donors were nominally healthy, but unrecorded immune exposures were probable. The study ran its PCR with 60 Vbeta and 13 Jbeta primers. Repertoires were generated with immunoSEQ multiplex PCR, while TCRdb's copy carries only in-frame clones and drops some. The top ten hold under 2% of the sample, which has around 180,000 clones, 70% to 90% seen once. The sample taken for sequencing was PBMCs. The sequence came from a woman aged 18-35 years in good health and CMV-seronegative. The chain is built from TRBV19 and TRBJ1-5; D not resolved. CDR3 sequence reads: CASSMKPMNQPQHF. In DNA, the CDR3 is TGTGCCAGTAGTATGAAGCCGATGAATCAGCCCCAGCATTTT.